This T cell receptor (beta chain) came from a study of T cell responses to AZD1222 COVID-19 vaccine. Whole-study results and caveats: At baseline, seropositivity was found in only 6 or 7 AZD1222 recipients. There were vaccine-associated CD4 TCRs across spike, dominant at 160-218 and 743-854.

On this clone itself: Its antigen is not identified.

Germline CDR1 SEHNR, CDR2 FQNEAQ (reference sequence). The CDR3 has 19 residues. V lost 1 base to trimming and J lost 1 base, with 20 bases between them. Using immunoSEQ multiplex PCR, the repertoire was profiled, and TCRdb retains in-frame clones only, with some absent. In the table there are about 75,000 clones, 70% to 90% of which are singletons. This receptor was identified in an adult who received the MenACWY meningococcal vaccine as a control. The source was peripheral blood, collected 28 days after the second dose of the MenACWY control vaccine. The V call is TRBV7-9, the J call TRBJ1-5, with D unclear. CDR3 region: CASSLGRGTSAGSNQPQHF. CDR3 bases: TGTGCCAGCAGCTTAGGCCGAGGCACGTCAGCGGGCAGCAATCAGCCCCAGCATTTT.